Detailed here is one TCR beta chain. The antigen is undetermined. CDR3 length: 13 residues. The germline CDR1 and CDR2 sequences are SGHTA and FQGNSA. Primers for the PCR totalled 60 Vbeta and 13 Jbeta. The data were produced by immunoSEQ multiplex PCR, yet TCRdb's version contains in-frame clones alone and is incomplete. The sample lists 160,000 or so clones, 75% occurring once. These data are taken from a study of cytomegalovirus exposure and HLA in healthy donors. Whole-study results and caveats: According to an earlier analysis, most TCR beta V segments yielded productive rearrangements about 87% or about 30% of the time. Roughly uniform sequencing depth across donors was assumed, possibly incorrectly. Later analysis identified some 16,000 TCR beta sequences associated with HLA alleles, using a false discovery rate threshold of 0.05. Most CMV-associated TCR beta chains appeared HLA-restricted in a later analysis.

The TCR comes from a female donor in good health and CMV-seronegative. The chain combines TRBV7-2 with TRBJ2-5, with 7 nucleotides matching TRBD2. Sequencing was carried out using PBMCs. DNA for the CDR3: TGTGCTGGGGCTAGCGGCATCCAAGAGACCCAGTACTTC. It translates to CAGASGIQETQYF.